This T cell receptor beta chain was documented in a study of CD8 T cells in ankylosing spondylitis. General study findings and limits: Relatively scarce in peripheral blood, disease-linked clones were CD8+. Reportedly, disease-linked clones are significantly enriched in ankylosing spondylitis patients' matched synovial fluid.

CDR1 is GTSNPN and CDR2 is SVGIG in the germline V gene (reference sequence). CDR3 length equals 12 residues. J lost 9 bases, V lost 2 bases, and 6 bases had no gene match. TCRdb redid the calling of the 5' RACE reads with MiXCR, one entry per CDR3 protein. The sample has around 180,000 distinct CDR3 sequences; roughly 18% are singletons. This clonotype was counted ten times or more. Its specificity is not known. The clonotype originates from a male donor aged 5 to 29 with ankylosing spondylitis or in good health (not recorded which). The specimen sequenced was blood, either unsorted or a sorted T cell fraction (not recorded which). The chain is built from TRBV30 and TRBJ2-5; 7 bases are shared with TRBD1. Here the CDR3 DNA reads TGTGCCTGGAGTCGGGCAGGGGGATCCCAGTACTTC. This encodes CAWSRAGGSQYF.